Listed here are 10 T cell receptor beta chains from one sample, sequenced in a study of control samples from healthy donors and cancer patients. The protocol was immunoSEQ multiplex PCR, while the TCRdb copy is restricted to in-frame clones and leaves out a portion. The sample has some 150,000 clones; 75% to 95% are singletons. Sequencing was performed on blood. The receptors here all came from a man aged 25 to 45 in good health.

The chain has TRBV9 and TRBJ2-7; no clear D. V shed 4 bases and J shed 3 bases, with 11 bases lying between them. The CDR3 is 13 residues long. Per germline, CDR1 SGDLS and CDR2 YYNGEE. The CDR3 region has the DNA TGTGCCAGCAGCCCACCCGCGAGCTACGAGCAGTACTTC. This gives the protein CASSPPASYEQYF.

J is TRBJ1-2 and V is TRBV5-1, with D tentatively TRBD1 (5 bases). The CDR3 contains 14 residues. Trimming shortened V by 1 base and J by 6 bases, and 13 bases separated the two germline ends. Germline V gene lookup returns CDR1 SGHRS and CDR2 YFSETQ. CDR3 protein: CASSLSPGSNGYTF. The CDR3 DNA is TGCGCCAGCAGCTTGAGTCCAGGGAGCAATGGCTACACCTTC.

This chain joins TRBV9 and TRBJ2-2, with a weak D call TRBD2 (6 bases). The germline V and J ends were trimmed by 0 bases and 2 bases, with 8 bases remaining between them. The CDR3 has 15 amino acids. CDR1 is SGDLS, CDR2 YYNGEE, per germline. CDR3 loop: CASSVASANTGELFF. Written as DNA, the CDR3 is TGTGCCAGCAGCGTAGCTAGCGCCAACACCGGGGAGCTGTTTTTT.

The chain has TRBV5-4 and TRBJ2-2; 9 bases are shared with TRBD1. The V gene's germline CDR1 is SGHNT and CDR2 YYREEE (reference sequence). This CDR3 comprises 17 residues. Trimming at V came to 0 bases and at J to 5 bases, leaving 8 bases not matched to a gene. Written as DNA, the CDR3 is TGTGCCAGCAGCTTGGACAGGGGGCGCGATCAAACCGGGGAGCTGTTTTTT. Its protein is CASSLDRGRDQTGELFF. Full variable domain (rest looked up from reference TRBV5-4 and TRBJ2-2): ETGVTQSPTHLIKTRGQQVTLRCSSQSGHNTVSWYQQALGQGPQFIFQYYREEENGRGNFPPRFSGLQFPNYSSELNVNALELDDSALYLCASSLDRGRDQTGELFFGEGSRLTVL.

This chain uses TRBV11-2 with TRBJ2-3; no clear D gene. The germline V gene has CDR1 SGHAT and CDR2 FQNNGV. V was pared by 4 bases and J by 0 bases, with 14 bases between. The CDR3 is made up of 16 amino acids. The CDR3 region is CASSSLHSSSTDTQYF. In DNA form, the CDR3 reads TGTGCCAGCAGCTCGCTTCACTCTTCTAGCACAGATACGCAGTATTTT.

The rearrangement uses TRBV18 and TRBJ2-5; D perhaps matches TRBD2 (5 bases). From germline, CDR1 is KGHSH and CDR2 LQKENI. V gave up 3 bases and J gave up 2 bases, with 13 bases separating them. The CDR3 totals 15 residues. CDR3 in DNA: TGTGCCAGCTCACCTGTAGGAGGAGTTCAAGAGACCCAGTACTTC. Its translation: CASSPVGGVQETQYF.

The rearrangement joins TRBV19 to TRBJ1-1, with D hard to call. Trimming stripped 0 bases from V and 5 bases from J, with 13 bases between. Germline V gives CDR1 LNHDA, CDR2 SQIVND (reference sequence). The CDR3 is made up of 15 amino acids. The CDR3 sequence: CASSIDFSPRTEAFF. CDR3 in DNA: TGTGCCAGTAGTATAGATTTTAGCCCGAGGACTGAAGCTTTCTTT.

The rearrangement uses TRBV3-1 (or the pseudogene TRBV3-2) and TRBJ1-3; 7 bases align to TRBD1. Germline CDR1 is LGHDT and CDR2 is YNNKEL (reference sequence). This CDR3 is 16 amino acids long. The V and J ends lost 3 bases and 4 bases, in that order; junction bases with no gene match: 9. The CDR3 loop reads CASSHITGETGNTIYF. The CDR3 DNA follows: TGTGCCAGCAGCCATATCACAGGGGAAACAGGAAACACCATATATTTT.

This sequence joins TRBV29-1 and TRBJ2-7; D uncertain. The germline V gene encodes CDR1 SQVTM and CDR2 ANQGSEA. V was shortened by 3 bases and J by 4 bases, with 10 bases between the two germline ends. The length of the CDR3 is 12 residues. CDR3: CSVEGNGYEQYF. CDR3 DNA sequence: TGCAGCGTTGAGGGGAATGGGTACGAGCAGTACTTC.

This chain connects TRBV19 to TRBJ1-1; D may be TRBD1 (5 bases). This CDR3 has 13 residues. CDR1 LNHDA and CDR2 SQIVND come from the germline V gene (reference sequence). V lost 7 bases, J lost 4 bases, and 13 bases lay in between. CDR3 DNA sequence: TGTGCCAGTACCCCGCAGGGCCCCACTGAAGCTTTCTTT. Translated, it gives CASTPQGPTEAFF.